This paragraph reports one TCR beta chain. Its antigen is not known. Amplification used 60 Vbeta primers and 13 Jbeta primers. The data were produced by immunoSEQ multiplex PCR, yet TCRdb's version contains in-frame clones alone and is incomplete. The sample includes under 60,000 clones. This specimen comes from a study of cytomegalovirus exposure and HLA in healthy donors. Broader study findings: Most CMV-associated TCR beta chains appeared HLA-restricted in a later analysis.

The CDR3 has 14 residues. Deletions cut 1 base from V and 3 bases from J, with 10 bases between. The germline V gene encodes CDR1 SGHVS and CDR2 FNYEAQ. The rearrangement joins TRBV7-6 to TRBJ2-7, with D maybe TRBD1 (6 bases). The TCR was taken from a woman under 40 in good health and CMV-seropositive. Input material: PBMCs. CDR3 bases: TGTGCCAGCAGCTTAGGCAAACAGGGCTACGAGCAGTACTTC. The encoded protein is CASSLGKQGYEQYF.